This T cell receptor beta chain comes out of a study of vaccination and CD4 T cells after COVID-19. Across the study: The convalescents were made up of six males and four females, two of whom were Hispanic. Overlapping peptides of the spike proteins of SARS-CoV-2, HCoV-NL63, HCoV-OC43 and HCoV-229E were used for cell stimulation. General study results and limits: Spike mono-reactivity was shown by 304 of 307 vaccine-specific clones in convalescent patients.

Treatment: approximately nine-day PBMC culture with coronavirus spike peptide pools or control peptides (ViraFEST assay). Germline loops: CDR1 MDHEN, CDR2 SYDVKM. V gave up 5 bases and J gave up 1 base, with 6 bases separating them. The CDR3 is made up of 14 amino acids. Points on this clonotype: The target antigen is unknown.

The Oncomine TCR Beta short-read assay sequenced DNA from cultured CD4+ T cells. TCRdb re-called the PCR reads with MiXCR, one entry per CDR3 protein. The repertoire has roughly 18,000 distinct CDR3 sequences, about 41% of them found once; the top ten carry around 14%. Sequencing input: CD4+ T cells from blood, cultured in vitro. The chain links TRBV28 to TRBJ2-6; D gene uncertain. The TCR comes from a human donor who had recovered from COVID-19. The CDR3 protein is CASSPQSGANVLTF. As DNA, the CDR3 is TGTGCCAGCAGTCCCCAGTCTGGGGCCAACGTCCTGACTTTC.